This entry features one TCR beta chain sequence. This clonotype was observed a handful of times. Its antigen remains unidentified. Base qualities were left out, and no much larger clone turns up one base away. These data are taken from a study of identical twins (dated by TCRdb to the mid-2010s). Context from the whole study: The study deep-sequenced TCR alpha and beta repertoires from monozygotic twins, unrelated adults of various ages and cord blood to test whether fetal clonotypes persist. To rule out contamination, replicate twin experiments were performed at different times with different library preparation protocols.

Overall results and qualifications from the work: The excess sharing between twins in beta out-of-frame sequences was weaker because fewer shared sequences reduced the signal-to-noise ratio. Out-of-frame TCR alpha sharing in monozygotic twins was systematically underestimated by recombination models, whereas sharing between unrelated individuals was in agreement with the recombination models. Fewer insertions were carried by abundant cord blood beta clonotypes, a similar but weaker trend appeared in young adult naive repertoires, and no such trend appeared in memory repertoires. Conclusions relied on cross-sectional statistical analysis, since the same donors could not be followed over many years. Invariant T cells such as MAIT and iNKT could partly confound zero-insertion analyses, although diverse VJ usage argued against such confounding for most clonotypes. Compared with coincidental sharing between unrelated individuals, out-of-frame TCR alpha sequences shared between twins showed an excess of sequences with low generation probability.

Library creation used 5' RACE. TCRdb names Illumina HiSeq 2000 as the instrument used. Template switching introduced a universal primer binding site; the final cDNA contained a unique molecular identifier, enabling accurate counting of TCR cDNA molecules. Specific primers in the conserved constant-segment region were used to synthesize first-strand cDNA for the TCR alpha and beta chains. Each cDNA library was double barcoded, with a SMART-Mk sample barcode plus Illumina barcodes, to control for contamination. TruSeq adapter sequences and Illumina sample barcodes were added in two successive PCR steps. Sequencing of the TCR alpha and beta cDNA libraries was done on the Illumina HiSeq platform using custom primers. The authors' pipeline ran thus. Unique molecular identifiers were extracted from raw reads with MiGEC, and CDR3 positions were determined with MiXCR. For each individual, recombination models were inferred using an EM algorithm with the repgenHMM and IGoR tools. Shared clonotypes were analyzed with the tcR package in R, and sharing was normalized by the product of cloneset sizes. To study raw recombination free of thymic and clonal selection effects, out-of-frame nonproductive sequences were analyzed. The public reads were reprocessed in TCRdb via fastp at Q25 and MiXCR, keeping in-frame beta chains. Each entry is one CDR3 protein sequence, shown with its most common DNA and genes. Here the V and J calls rest on TCRdb's processing, not on the authors' analysis. This sample is represented by a few hundred thousand distinct CDR3 sequences; roughly 13% of them were singletons. The leading ten clones occupy 4% to 5% of the sample.

Germline trimming: 7 bases from V, 2 bases from J; junction bases outside gene matches: 5. The CDR3, cysteine through phenylalanine, is 14 amino acids long. Just the 42-base CDR3 DNA is kept, in frame starting at base 1. The germline V gene specifies MDHEN as CDR1 and SYDVKM as CDR2. Every donor was a healthy Caucasian. Three pairs of female monozygotic twins, all aged roughly 18 to 29 years, were included in the twin cohort. Miltenyi CD45RO+ enrichment and human naive T-cell isolation kits were used to isolate memory (CD45RO+) and naive T cells from PBMC. The same sample was also used in a study of yellow fever vaccine responses in identical twins. Looking at the second paper: The authors reported that the T cell response to vaccination in identical twins appeared partly convergent and partly personalized. Focusing on identical twins, the study followed the T cell clones that responded to the vaccine, and did so with precision.

The sequence was collected from a woman aged 18 to 35 in good health. This receptor chain uses TRBV28 and TRBJ2-7; TRBD1 agrees with 10 junctional bases. The sequenced material came from memory (CD45RO+) T cells sorted from blood. Sample cell subset or site, as interpreted from the label and publication: CD45RO+ enriched T cells. The CDR3 region: CASKTGTGAYEQYF. The DNA reads as follows: TGTGCCAGCAAAACCGGGACAGGGGCCTACGAGCAGTACTTC. Supplemented by the reference TRBV28 and TRBJ2-7 proteins around the CDR3, the complete variable domain is DVKVTQSSRYLVKRTGEKVFLECVQDMDHENMFWYRQDPGLGLRLIYFSYDVKMKEKGDIPEGYSVSREKKERFSLILESASTNQTSMYLCASKTGTGAYEQYFGPGTRLTVT.